The 11 T cell receptor beta chains presented below share a single source sample, sequenced in a study of T-cell reconstitution after alpha-beta-depleted transplantation in children. Unique molecular identifiers were incorporated into the prepared TCRbeta library. TCRdb independently ran MiXCR on the PCR reads; one entry per CDR3 protein. The sample consists of about 300,000 distinct CDR3 sequences, around a tenth of them appearing once. The specimen was PBMCs, collected before TCRalphabeta/CD19-depleted stem cell transplant. The origin of the receptors is a boy under two years old with acute myeloid leukemia, due to receive a stem cell transplant.

Of note for this clonotype: A much bigger clone sits one base away, suggesting this may be a read error. The rearrangement links TRBV2 to TRBJ2-2; 10 bases align to TRBD1. V gave up 5 bases and J gave up 5 bases; unmatched junction bases: 8. Germline values: CDR1 SNHLY, CDR2 FYNNEI. The CDR3 is 16 amino acids. The CDR3 coding sequence is TGTGCCAGCAGTTATCGACAGGGGGCGTCGACCGGGGAGCTGTTTTTT. It translates to CASSYRQGASTGELFF.

This clonotype was counted ten times or more. The rearrangement joins TRBV5-1 to TRBJ2-7, with no clear D. The CDR3 is made up of 13 amino acids. The V gene's germline CDR1 is SGHRS and CDR2 YFSETQ. V dropped 4 bases and J dropped 4 bases, with 12 bases sitting between them. CDR3 residues: CASSRLNPYEQYF. For the CDR3, the DNA is TGCGCCAGCAGCCGGTTAAACCCTTACGAGCAGTACTTC.

This clonotype was seen repeatedly, ten times or more. This chain joins TRBV27 and TRBJ1-2, with 9 nucleotides matching TRBD1. The CDR3 covers 14 residues. With 6 bases clipped from V and 2 bases from J, the junction kept 4 bases outside the gene matches. CDR1 is MNHEY and CDR2 is SMNVEV in the germline V gene (reference sequence). CDR3 amino acids: CASSVQGANYGYTF. The CDR3 nucleotides are TGTGCCAGCAGCGTACAGGGGGCAAACTATGGCTACACCTTC.

The V and J genes are TRBV7-3 and TRBJ2-1; 9 bases are a match to TRBD1. With 5 bases clipped from V and 3 bases from J, the junction kept 8 bases outside the gene matches. This CDR3 spans 16 amino acids. Germline V CDR1 and CDR2: SGHTA, FQGTGA. The CDR3 here is CASSLQTGGVYNEQFF. The CDR3 region has the DNA TGTGCCAGCAGCCTGCAGACAGGGGGAGTCTACAATGAGCAGTTCTTC.

This clonotype was counted many times. The J gene is TRBJ2-2, the V gene TRBV5-1, with a weak D call TRBD2 (5 bases). CDR1 and CDR2 (germline): SGHRS, YFSETQ. V gave up 0 bases and J gave up 0 bases, with 9 bases separating them. The CDR3 is made up of 16 amino acids. CDR3 in amino acids: CASSLGGQSNTGELFF. The CDR3 DNA sequence: TGCGCCAGCAGCTTGGGAGGGCAATCGAACACCGGGGAGCTGTTTTTT. The variable domain in full, with the rest retrieved from reference TRBV5-1 and TRBJ2-2, is KAGVTQTPRYLIKTRGQQVTLSCSPISGHRSVSWYQQTPGQGLQFLFEYFSETQRNKGNFPGRFSGRQFSNSRSEMNVSTLELGDSALYLCASSLGGQSNTGELFFGEGSRLTVL.

This clonotype was counted ten times or more. This chain uses TRBV12-3 or TRBV12-4 with TRBJ2-1; 7 bases are shared with TRBD2. The trim removed 5 bases at V and 15 bases at J, leaving 22 bases unmatched. This CDR3 region has 16 residues. In DNA, the CDR3 is TGTGCCAGCAGTCCGCAAGACAGAACTTGGGACTACCCGAGGTTCTTC. Amino acid sequence: CASSPQDRTWDYPRFF.

This clonotype was seen at least ten times. The chain joins TRBV29-1 to TRBJ2-1; TRBD2 matches at 7 bases. The germline gives CDR1 SQVTM, CDR2 ANQGSEA. There are 11 residues in the CDR3. Trimming at V came to 3 bases and at J to 16 bases, leaving 9 bases not matched to a gene. In nucleotides, the CDR3 is TGCAGCGTTGACGGGGAGGGCCGTGACTTCTTC. This encodes CSVDGEGRDFF.

This clonotype was found a few times. This rearrangement joins TRBV6-2 or TRBV6-3 to TRBJ2-2; weak D call: TRBD1 (5 bases). CDR3 length: 14 residues. The germline V gene encodes CDR1 MNHEY and CDR2 SVGEGT. V was pared by 6 bases and J by 1 base, with 9 bases between. CDR3 sequence: CASRQGWNTGELFF. The CDR3 DNA follows: TGTGCCAGCAGGCAGGGCTGGAACACCGGGGAGCTGTTTTTT.

There are many counts of this clonotype. The V call is TRBV6-5, the J call TRBJ2-1, with 9 bases that match TRBD1. Germline CDR1 is MNHEY and CDR2 is SVGAGI. CDR3 length: 15 residues. Losses at the gene ends were 4 bases for V and 3 bases for J; bases not matched to a gene: 4. CDR3 sequence reads: CASSSDRGFYNEQFF. CDR3 sequence (DNA): TGTGCCAGCAGTTCGGACAGGGGCTTCTACAATGAGCAGTTCTTC.

This clonotype was observed many times. V and J are TRBV24-1 and TRBJ2-1; D gene unclear. Trimming shortened V by 5 bases and J by 2 bases, and 6 bases separated the two germline ends. This CDR3 contains 13 residues. Germline V gives CDR1 KGHDR, CDR2 SFDVKD. CDR3 DNA sequence: TGTGCCACCAGTGCACAGCCCTACAATGAGCAGTTCTTC. Translation: CATSAQPYNEQFF.

This clonotype was recorded many times. The rearrangement links TRBV11-2 to TRBJ2-7; no clear D gene. With 4 bases removed from V and 4 bases from J, the gap between germline ends came to 17 bases. Germline assignment: CDR1 SGHAT and CDR2 FQNNGV. The CDR3 sequence is 15 residues long. CDR3 sequence: CASSSRTVLGYEQYF. In DNA, the CDR3 is TGTGCCAGCAGCTCCCGGACGGTTTTGGGATACGAGCAGTACTTC.